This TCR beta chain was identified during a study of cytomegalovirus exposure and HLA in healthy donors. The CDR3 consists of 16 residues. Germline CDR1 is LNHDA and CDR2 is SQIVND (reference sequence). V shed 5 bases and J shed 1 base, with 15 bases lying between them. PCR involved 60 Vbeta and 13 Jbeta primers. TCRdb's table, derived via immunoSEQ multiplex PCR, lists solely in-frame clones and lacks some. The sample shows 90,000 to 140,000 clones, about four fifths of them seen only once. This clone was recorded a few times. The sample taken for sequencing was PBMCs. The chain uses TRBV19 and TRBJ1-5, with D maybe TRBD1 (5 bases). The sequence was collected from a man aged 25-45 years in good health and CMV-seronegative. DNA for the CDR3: TGTGCCAGTAGTTACGATGCGGGGGGGAGCAATCAGCCCCAGCATTTT. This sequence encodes CASSYDAGGSNQPQHF.